This T cell receptor (beta chain) was sequenced for a study of CD8 T cells in Susac syndrome. A quantity of about 0.5 to 1 ug RNA underwent reverse transcription using random hexamers. One entry per CDR3 protein results from TCRdb running MiXCR on the immunoSEQ multiplex PCR reads. This table has some 400,000 distinct CDR3 sequences, around 85% appearing once. The germline V gene has CDR1 LNHNV and CDR2 YYDKDF (reference sequence). The CDR3 is 14 residues long. J was trimmed by 3 bases and V by 5 bases; bases with no gene match: 7. The sample was CD8+ T cells from PBMCs. The V call is TRBV15, the J call TRBJ2-7; 7 nucleotides agree with TRBD2. The TCR was taken from a human donor with multiple sclerosis. In nucleotides, the CDR3 is TGTGCCACCAGCCTCGATCGGGGGGACTACGAGCAGTACTTC. Residues: CATSLDRGDYEQYF.